Described below is a single TCR beta chain sequence and its context. This sample is drawn from a study of T cells in Graves' hyperthyroidism and ophthalmopathy. V lost 5 bases to trimming and J lost 4 bases, with 17 bases between them. The CDR3 spans 15 residues. Germline values: CDR1 MNHEY, CDR2 SVGAGI. TCR beta CDR3 sequences were amplified from RNA transcripts. First-round RT-PCR of the TCR CDR3 relied on the HTBI primer set. TCRdb processed the multiplex PCR reads anew with MiXCR; each CDR3 protein has one entry. The sample holds around 34,000 distinct CDR3 sequences, around 53% seen once. The chain has TRBV6-5 and TRBJ1-1, with a tentative D call TRBD1 (5 bases). Sequences were obtained from blood. The sequence came from a woman in her forties with Graves' ophthalmopathy. The CDR3 is CASSNGRDQGTEAFF. CDR3 DNA sequence: TGTGCCAGCAGTAATGGCAGGGATCAGGGCACTGAAGCTTTCTTT.